These T cell receptor beta chains were read from a single sample in a study of cytomegalovirus exposure and HLA in healthy donors. Assay: immunoSEQ multiplex PCR; the TCRdb copy retains only in-frame clones and omits some. The sample includes some 84,000 clones. Sequencing was performed on PBMCs. The receptors originated from a man between 45 and 60 years old in good health and CMV-seronegative. Both conserved end residues are part of each CDR3. Fields, in order: CDR3 DNA, CDR3 protein, J gene, V gene, D gene. D genes are given only for firm matches.

cdr3_nt: TGCAGCGCGGAGCCCGTGAGCGGGGGGGCGGATACGCAGTATTTT; cdr3_aa: CSAEPVSGGADTQYF; j_call: TRBJ2-3; v_call: TRBV29-1; d_call: TRBD2
cdr3_nt: TGCGCCAGCAGCTTGGAGGGGGATTCCCAAGAGACCCAGTACTTC; cdr3_aa: CASSLEGDSQETQYF; j_call: TRBJ2-5; v_call: TRBV5-1; d_call: -
cdr3_nt: TGTGCCAGCAGCGTAGATCGTAAGGCAGGGGATCCCTACGAGCAGTACTTC; cdr3_aa: CASSVDRKAGDPYEQYF; j_call: TRBJ2-7; v_call: TRBV7-9; d_call: -
cdr3_nt: TGTGCCAGCAGCTTAGATTGGCGAGCGGGGGAAGAGACCCAGTACTTC; cdr3_aa: CASSLDWRAGEETQYF; j_call: TRBJ2-5; v_call: TRBV11-3; d_call: TRBD2
cdr3_nt: TGTGCCACACGTTCGGTGGCAGGCTTCACCTCTGGAAACACCATATATTTT; cdr3_aa: CATRSVAGFTSGNTIYF; j_call: TRBJ1-3; v_call: TRBV10-3; d_call: -
cdr3_nt: TGTGCCAGCAGTTACTGGGCTAGCGGGGGTTACGAGCAGTACTTC; cdr3_aa: CASSYWASGGYEQYF; j_call: TRBJ2-7; v_call: TRBV6-5; d_call: TRBD2
cdr3_nt: TGCGCCAGCAGCTTGTGGGTACAGGGCCTAAACGAGCAGTACTTC; cdr3_aa: CASSLWVQGLNEQYF; j_call: TRBJ2-7; v_call: TRBV5-1; d_call: -
cdr3_nt: TGTGCCAGCATGGGGAGGGGACGGGGTTCTGGGGCCAACGTCCTGACTTTC; cdr3_aa: CASMGRGRGSGANVLTF; j_call: TRBJ2-6; v_call: TRBV11-3; d_call: TRBD2
cdr3_nt: TGTGCCAGCAGCTTAATAAGGGGGCAAAGTATGCACAAAAACATTCAGTACTTC; cdr3_aa: CASSLIRGQSMHKNIQYF; j_call: TRBJ2-4; v_call: TRBV11-2; d_call: TRBD1
cdr3_nt: TGCGCCAGCAGCCAAGTTCCGCGAAGGACTAGCGGGTACAATGAGCAGTTCTTC; cdr3_aa: CASSQVPRRTSGYNEQFF; j_call: TRBJ2-1; v_call: TRBV4-1; d_call: TRBD2
cdr3_nt: TGTGCCAGCAGTTACTCGAGGGGCGGGGGGTACGAGCAGTACTTC; cdr3_aa: CASSYSRGGGYEQYF; j_call: TRBJ2-7; v_call: TRBV6-5; d_call: TRBD2
cdr3_nt: TGTGCCAGCAGCTCCTGGGACAGGGGAAACTACGAGCAGTACTTC; cdr3_aa: CASSSWDRGNYEQYF; j_call: TRBJ2-7; v_call: TRBV7-9; d_call: TRBD1
cdr3_nt: TGTGCCAGCAGTGATGGCAGGGGGAATCAGCCCCAGCATTTT; cdr3_aa: CASSDGRGNQPQHF; j_call: TRBJ1-5; v_call: TRBV6-1; d_call: TRBD1
cdr3_nt: TGTGCCAGCAGTTACGGTTTCGAGGGGGCCACTGAAGCTTTCTTT; cdr3_aa: CASSYGFEGATEAFF; j_call: TRBJ1-1; v_call: TRBV6-5; d_call: TRBD1
cdr3_nt: TGTGCCAGCAGTGAATTGGACAGCTCCTGGGGCTACACCTTC; cdr3_aa: CASSELDSSWGYTF; j_call: TRBJ1-2; v_call: TRBV25-1; d_call: -
cdr3_nt: TGTGCCAGCAGCCACCTAGACAGGGACTCTGGAAACACCATATATTTT; cdr3_aa: CASSHLDRDSGNTIYF; j_call: TRBJ1-3; v_call: TRBV4-2; d_call: TRBD1
cdr3_nt: TGTGCCAGCAGCGCAGCGGGGGCCGGCTACGAGCAGTACTTC; cdr3_aa: CASSAAGAGYEQYF; j_call: TRBJ2-7; v_call: TRBV9; d_call: TRBD2
cdr3_nt: TGTGCCAGCAGCCTTTCGACAGGAACAAGCGAGCAGTACTTC; cdr3_aa: CASSLSTGTSEQYF; j_call: TRBJ2-7; v_call: TRBV9; d_call: -
cdr3_nt: TGTGCCAGCAGTGAACTCGGCAGGGTGAGCACTGAAGCTTTCTTT; cdr3_aa: CASSELGRVSTEAFF; j_call: TRBJ1-1; v_call: TRBV25-1; d_call: -
cdr3_nt: TGTGCCAGCAGCCTAGGACAGGGGTCCTACGAGCAGTACTTC; cdr3_aa: CASSLGQGSYEQYF; j_call: TRBJ2-7; v_call: TRBV9; d_call: TRBD1
cdr3_nt: TGTGCCAGCAGTGAACAGGGGGCGCGTTCGAAAAAACTGTTTTTT; cdr3_aa: CASSEQGARSKKLFF; j_call: TRBJ1-4; v_call: TRBV6-1; d_call: TRBD1
cdr3_nt: TGTGCCAGCAGCCCTCGGGAAGCTAATGAAAAACTGTTTTTT; cdr3_aa: CASSPREANEKLFF; j_call: TRBJ1-4; v_call: TRBV6-5; d_call: -
cdr3_nt: TGTGCCAGCAGCTTACAGGGCACAGATACGCAGTATTTT; cdr3_aa: CASSLQGTDTQYF; j_call: TRBJ2-3; v_call: TRBV7-3; d_call: -
cdr3_nt: TGTGCCAGCAGCTTCCCACCCCTTACCGGGACAGGGGGCAAGGTGGCTTTCTTT; cdr3_aa: CASSFPPLTGTGGKVAFF; j_call: TRBJ1-1; v_call: TRBV11-2; d_call: TRBD1
cdr3_nt: TGTGCCAGCAGTCCTAGCGGGGGGGACTACAATGAGCAGTTCTTC; cdr3_aa: CASSPSGGDYNEQFF; j_call: TRBJ2-1; v_call: TRBV7-3; d_call: TRBD2
cdr3_nt: TGTGCCACCAGCAGAGGGCTTAGGAGCGGGAATGAAAAACTGTTTTTT; cdr3_aa: CATSRGLRSGNEKLFF; j_call: TRBJ1-4; v_call: TRBV15; d_call: -
cdr3_nt: TGTGCCATCAGTCCCACAGGGGCCAGCTATGGCTACACCTTC; cdr3_aa: CAISPTGASYGYTF; j_call: TRBJ1-2; v_call: TRBV10-3; d_call: TRBD1
cdr3_nt: TGTGCCAGCAGTCCGGAGGGTACTAACTATGGCTACACCTTC; cdr3_aa: CASSPEGTNYGYTF; j_call: TRBJ1-2; v_call: TRBV6-6; d_call: -